The present entry profiles one T cell receptor (beta chain) with its context. No cognate antigen has been identified for it. No per-base quality is available; no much larger clone lies one base away. This sample was taken from a study of blood T cell repertoires in COVID-19 (dated by TCRdb to the early 2020s). Background for the entire study: Samples from collaborators originated in the United States, Italy and Spain and spanned both the acute and convalescent phases of COVID-19. Nearly every sample came with metadata listing a de-identified subject ID, COVID-19 status, age in years and sex. Where HLA class I and class II types were available, the types were taken from metadata supplied by the sample provider, not from assay-based typing. Samples were obtained from the ongoing ImmuneRACE study (first 160 participants) and from 1,000 to 1,500 subjects provided by 6 global collaborators. The prospective study material was composed of cDNA or gDNA derived from T cells, B-cell-depleted T cells, or PBMCs. Deeply sampled blood TCRbeta repertoires from subjects exposed to, actively infected with, or recovered from COVID-19 were included in the dataset. The repertoires were released in a freely available public database meant as a resource for research on the immune response to SARS-CoV-2. On the study overall, not on this receptor specifically: Clinical and demographic metadata were provided uncurated, with the amount varying by source and participant.

The immunoSEQ Assay, a bias-controlled multiplex PCR, was used to amplify TCRbeta CDR3 regions from genomic DNA. The original pipeline was this. Nucleated cell counts per sample were estimated from amplification of reference gene primers within the assay. Sequence reads were collapsed and filtered to measure the absolute abundance of every unique TCRbeta CDR3 rearrangement. For each sample, productive Simpson clonality was calculated as the square root of Simpson's diversity index across productive rearrangements. As stored in TCRdb, this immuneACCESS dataset retains in-frame rearrangements with V and J assigned. A fraction of the clones does not appear; measured against another copy, unresolved V genes explain less than half of the discrepancy, and the remainder lacks a known reason. V and J calls and clone size are as listed in that table; D and trimming were resolved from the DNA. This sample has about 300,000 clones in its table, and about 90% of those were observed once. The ten largest clones take up about 2% of the sample.

At one collaborating source in Seattle, patients were enrolled during active infection and were followed longitudinally through the course of disease. Whole blood was collected in K2EDTA tubes by collaborating institutions according to the institutions' own protocols. Collaborator samples were shipped for TCRbeta analysis as frozen whole blood, isolated PBMCs, or DNA extracted from either sample type. CDR1 and CDR2 are drawn from the germline V gene: SNHLY, FYNNEI. Trimming removed 7 bases from V and 5 bases from J; the gene matches leave 6 bases unexplained. Including cysteine and phenylalanine, the CDR3 has 13 amino acids. Only the CDR3 region is kept as DNA, spanning 39 bases read in frame from base 1.

The TCR was taken from a woman aged 25 to 39 with COVID-19, enrolled during active disease. In this chain, TRBV2 is recombined with TRBJ2-7; a stretch of 9 junction bases matches TRBD2. Material for sequencing was peripheral blood. The DNA sequence reads TGTGCCAGCATGGGACTAGCTAGTCACGAGCAGTACTTC. Translated, this is CASMGLASHEQYF.